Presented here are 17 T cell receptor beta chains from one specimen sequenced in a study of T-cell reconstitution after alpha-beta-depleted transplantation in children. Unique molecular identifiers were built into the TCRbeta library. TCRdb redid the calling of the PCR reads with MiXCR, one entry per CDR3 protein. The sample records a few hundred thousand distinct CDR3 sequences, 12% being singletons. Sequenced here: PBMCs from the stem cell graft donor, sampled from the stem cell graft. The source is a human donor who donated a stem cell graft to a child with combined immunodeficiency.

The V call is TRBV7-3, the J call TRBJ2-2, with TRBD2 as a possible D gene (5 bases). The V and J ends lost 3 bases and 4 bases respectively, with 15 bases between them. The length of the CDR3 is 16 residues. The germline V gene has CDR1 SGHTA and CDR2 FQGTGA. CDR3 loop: CASSFVHPGGTGELFF. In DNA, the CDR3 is TGTGCCAGCAGCTTTGTCCATCCCGGAGGCACCGGGGAGCTGTTTTTT. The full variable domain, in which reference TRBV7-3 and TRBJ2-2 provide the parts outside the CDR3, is GAGVSQTPSNKVTEKGKYVELRCDPISGHTALYWYRQSLGQGPEFLIYFQGTGAADDSGLPNDRFFAVRPEGSVSTLKIQRTERGDSAVYLCASSFVHPGGTGELFFGEGSRLTVL.

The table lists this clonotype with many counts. CDR3 nucleotides: TGTGCCAGCTCACCGGAGGAGCAGTACTTC. Amino acids: CASSPEEQYF. The chain has TRBV18 and TRBJ2-7; unclear D gene. Trimming left V 3 bases short and J 7 bases short, with 4 bases between. The CDR3 contains 10 residues. Germline loops: CDR1 KGHSH, CDR2 LQKENI.

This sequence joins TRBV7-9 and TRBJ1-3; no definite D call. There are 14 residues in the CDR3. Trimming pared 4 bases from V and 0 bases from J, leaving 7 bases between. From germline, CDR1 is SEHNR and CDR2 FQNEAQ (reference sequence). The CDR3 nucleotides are TGTGCCAGCAGCTCATTGCTCTCTGGAAACACCATATATTTT. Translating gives CASSSLLSGNTIYF.

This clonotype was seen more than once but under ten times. The CDR3 nucleotides are TGTGCCAGCGAGGGAGCCCAAGGAGCGGAGGACTATGGCTACACCTTC. Translating gives CASEGAQGAEDYGYTF. The chain is built from TRBV25-1 and TRBJ1-2; D remains ambiguous. V was shortened by 8 bases and J by 3 bases, with 22 bases between the two germline ends. The CDR3 is 16 residues long. CDR1 is MGHDK, CDR2 SYGVNS, per germline.

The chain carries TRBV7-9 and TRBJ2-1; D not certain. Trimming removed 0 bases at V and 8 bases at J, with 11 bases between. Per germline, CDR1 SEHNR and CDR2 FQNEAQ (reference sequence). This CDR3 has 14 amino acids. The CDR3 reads CASSLADFPYEQFF. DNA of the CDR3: TGTGCCAGCAGCTTAGCTGACTTCCCCTATGAGCAGTTCTTC.

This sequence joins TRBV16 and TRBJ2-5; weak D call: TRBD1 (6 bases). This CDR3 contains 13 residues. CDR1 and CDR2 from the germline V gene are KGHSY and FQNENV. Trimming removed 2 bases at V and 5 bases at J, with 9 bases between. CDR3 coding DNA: TGTGCCAGCAGCCAACAGGGGACCGAGACCCAGTACTTC. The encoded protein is CASSQQGTETQYF.

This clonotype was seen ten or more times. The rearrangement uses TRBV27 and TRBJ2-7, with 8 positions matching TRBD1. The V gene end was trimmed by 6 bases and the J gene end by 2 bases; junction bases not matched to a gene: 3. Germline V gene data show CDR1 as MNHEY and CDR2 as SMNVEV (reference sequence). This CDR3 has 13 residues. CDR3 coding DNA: TGTGCCAGCAGCTGGGGACAGGCCTACGAGCAGTACTTC. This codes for CASSWGQAYEQYF.

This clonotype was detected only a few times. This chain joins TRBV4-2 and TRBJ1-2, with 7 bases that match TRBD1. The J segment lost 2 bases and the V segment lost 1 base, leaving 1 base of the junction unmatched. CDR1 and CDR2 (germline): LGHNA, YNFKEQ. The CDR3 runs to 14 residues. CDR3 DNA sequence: TGTGCCAGCAGCCAAGCCAGGGGGAACTATGGCTACACCTTC. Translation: CASSQARGNYGYTF.

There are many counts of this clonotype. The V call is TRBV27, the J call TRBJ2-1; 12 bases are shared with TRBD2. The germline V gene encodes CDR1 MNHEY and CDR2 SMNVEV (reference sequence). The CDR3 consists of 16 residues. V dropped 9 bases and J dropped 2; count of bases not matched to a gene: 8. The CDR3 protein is CARLAGGPSTYNEQFF. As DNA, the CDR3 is TGTGCCAGACTAGCGGGAGGCCCCTCTACCTACAATGAGCAGTTCTTC.

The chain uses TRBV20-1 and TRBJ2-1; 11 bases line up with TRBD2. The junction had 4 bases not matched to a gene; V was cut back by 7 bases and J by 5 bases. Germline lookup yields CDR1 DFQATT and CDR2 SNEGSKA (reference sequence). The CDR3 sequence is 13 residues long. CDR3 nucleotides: TGCAGTGAAAGACTAGCGGGGCACAATGAGCAGTTCTTC. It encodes CSERLAGHNEQFF.

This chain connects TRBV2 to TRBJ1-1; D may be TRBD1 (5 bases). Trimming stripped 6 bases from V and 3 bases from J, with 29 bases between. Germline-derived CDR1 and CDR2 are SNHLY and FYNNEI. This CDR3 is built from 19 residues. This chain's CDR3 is CASRDLNVGPGRVDTEAFF. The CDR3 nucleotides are TGTGCCAGCAGGGACTTGAATGTCGGCCCAGGGAGGGTTGACACTGAAGCTTTCTTT.

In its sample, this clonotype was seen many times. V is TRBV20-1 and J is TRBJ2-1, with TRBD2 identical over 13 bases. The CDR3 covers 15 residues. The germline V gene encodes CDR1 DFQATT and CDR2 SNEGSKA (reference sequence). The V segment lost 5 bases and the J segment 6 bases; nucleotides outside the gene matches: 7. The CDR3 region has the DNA TGCAGTGCTTCAACCGGACTAGCGGGAGTCAATGAGCAGTTCTTC. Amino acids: CSASTGLAGVNEQFF.

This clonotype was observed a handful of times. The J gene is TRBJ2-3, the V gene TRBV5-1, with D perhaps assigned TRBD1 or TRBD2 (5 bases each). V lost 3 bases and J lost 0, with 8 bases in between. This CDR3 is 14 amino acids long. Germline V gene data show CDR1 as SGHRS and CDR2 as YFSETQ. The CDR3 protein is CASSSGDSTDTQYF. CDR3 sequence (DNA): TGCGCCAGCAGCTCCGGGGACAGCACAGATACGCAGTATTTT. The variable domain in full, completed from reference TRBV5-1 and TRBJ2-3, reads KAGVTQTPRYLIKTRGQQVTLSCSPISGHRSVSWYQQTPGQGLQFLFEYFSETQRNKGNFPGRFSGRQFSNSRSEMNVSTLELGDSALYLCASSSGDSTDTQYFGPGTRLTVL.

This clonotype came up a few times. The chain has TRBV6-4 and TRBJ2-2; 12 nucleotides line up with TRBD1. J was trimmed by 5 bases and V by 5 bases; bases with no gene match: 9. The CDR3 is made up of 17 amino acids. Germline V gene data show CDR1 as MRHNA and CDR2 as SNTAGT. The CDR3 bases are TGTGCCAGCAGTCGTTCCGGGACAGGGGGCCGGACCGGGGAGCTGTTTTTT. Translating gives CASSRSGTGGRTGELFF.

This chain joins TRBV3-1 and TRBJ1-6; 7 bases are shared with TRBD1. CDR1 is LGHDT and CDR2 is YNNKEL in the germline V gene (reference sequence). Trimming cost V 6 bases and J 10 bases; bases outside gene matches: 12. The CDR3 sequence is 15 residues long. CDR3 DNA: TGTGCCAGCAGTGCGACCAGGGACAGTGAGTCACCCCTCCACTTT. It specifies CASSATRDSESPLHF.

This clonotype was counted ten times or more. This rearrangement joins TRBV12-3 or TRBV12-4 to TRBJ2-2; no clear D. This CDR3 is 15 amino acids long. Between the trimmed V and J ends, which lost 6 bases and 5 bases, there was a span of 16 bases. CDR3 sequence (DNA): TGTGCCAGCAGCGCCACCACGTGGTTTACCGGGGAGCTGTTTTTT. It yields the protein CASSATTWFTGELFF.

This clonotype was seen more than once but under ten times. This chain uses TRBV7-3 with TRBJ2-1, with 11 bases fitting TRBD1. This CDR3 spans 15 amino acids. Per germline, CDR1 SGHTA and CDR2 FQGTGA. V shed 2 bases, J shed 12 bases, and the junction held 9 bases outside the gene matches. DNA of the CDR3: TGTGCCAGCAGCTTACCTGGGACAGGGGGTGAAGGGCAGTTCTTC. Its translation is CASSLPGTGGEGQFF.